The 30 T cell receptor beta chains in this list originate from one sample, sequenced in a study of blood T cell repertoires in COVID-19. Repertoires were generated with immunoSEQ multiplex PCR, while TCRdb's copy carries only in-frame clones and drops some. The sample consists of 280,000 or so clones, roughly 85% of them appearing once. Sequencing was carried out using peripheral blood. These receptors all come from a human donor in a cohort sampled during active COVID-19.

CDR3 nucleotide sequence: TGCGCCAGCAGGGAGGGACTAGTAAGCTCCTACGAGCAGTACTTC. Protein sequence: CASREGLVSSYEQYF. The rearrangement uses TRBV5-1 and TRBJ2-7; 8 bases are a match to TRBD2. V lost 5 bases to trimming and J lost 0 bases; unmatched junction nucleotides: 7. Germline V gene data show CDR1 as SGHRS and CDR2 as YFSETQ. CDR3 length equals 15 residues.

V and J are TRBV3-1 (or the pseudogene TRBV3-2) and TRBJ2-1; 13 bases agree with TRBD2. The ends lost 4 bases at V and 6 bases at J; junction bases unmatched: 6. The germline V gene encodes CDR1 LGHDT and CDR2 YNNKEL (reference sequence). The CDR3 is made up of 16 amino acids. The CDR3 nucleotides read TGTGCCAGCAGCCTCCGACTAGCGGGAGGTTTCAATGAGCAGTTCTTC. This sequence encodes CASSLRLAGGFNEQFF.

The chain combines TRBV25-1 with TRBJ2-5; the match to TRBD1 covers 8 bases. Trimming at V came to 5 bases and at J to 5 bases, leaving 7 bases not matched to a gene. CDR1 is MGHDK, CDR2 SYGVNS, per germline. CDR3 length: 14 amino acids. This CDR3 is CASSITGGPETQYF. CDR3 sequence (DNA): TGTGCCAGCAGTATTACAGGGGGACCGGAGACCCAGTACTTC.

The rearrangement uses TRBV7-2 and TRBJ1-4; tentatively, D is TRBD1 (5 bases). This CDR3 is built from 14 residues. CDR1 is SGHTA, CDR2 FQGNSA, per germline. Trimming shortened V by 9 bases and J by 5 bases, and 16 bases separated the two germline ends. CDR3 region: CASREGRSNEKLFF. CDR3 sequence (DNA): TGTGCCAGTAGGGAGGGGCGGTCAAATGAAAAACTGTTTTTT.

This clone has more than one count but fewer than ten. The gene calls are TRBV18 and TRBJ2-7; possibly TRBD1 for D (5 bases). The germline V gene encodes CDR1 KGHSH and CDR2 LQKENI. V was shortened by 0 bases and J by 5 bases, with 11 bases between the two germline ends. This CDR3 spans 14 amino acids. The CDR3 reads CASSPPQGLNEQYF. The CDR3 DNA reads TGTGCCAGCTCACCACCGCAGGGTCTCAACGAGCAGTACTTC.

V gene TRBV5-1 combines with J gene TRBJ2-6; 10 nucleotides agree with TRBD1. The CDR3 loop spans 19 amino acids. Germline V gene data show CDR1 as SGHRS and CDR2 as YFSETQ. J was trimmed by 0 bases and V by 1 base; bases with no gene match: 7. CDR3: CASSLIPGQGISGANVLTF. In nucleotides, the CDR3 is TGCGCCAGCAGCTTGATCCCGGGACAGGGGATCTCTGGGGCCAACGTCCTGACTTTC. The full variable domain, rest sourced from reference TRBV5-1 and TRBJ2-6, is KAGVTQTPRYLIKTRGQQVTLSCSPISGHRSVSWYQQTPGQGLQFLFEYFSETQRNKGNFPGRFSGRQFSNSRSEMNVSTLELGDSALYLCASSLIPGQGISGANVLTFGAGSRLTVL.

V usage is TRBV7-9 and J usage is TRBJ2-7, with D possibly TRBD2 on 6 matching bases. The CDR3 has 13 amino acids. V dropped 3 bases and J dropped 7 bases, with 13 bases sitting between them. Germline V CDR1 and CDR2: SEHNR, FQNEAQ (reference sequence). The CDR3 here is CASSLEGLGEQYF. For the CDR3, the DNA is TGTGCCAGCAGCTTGGAGGGGCTCGGGGAGCAGTACTTC.

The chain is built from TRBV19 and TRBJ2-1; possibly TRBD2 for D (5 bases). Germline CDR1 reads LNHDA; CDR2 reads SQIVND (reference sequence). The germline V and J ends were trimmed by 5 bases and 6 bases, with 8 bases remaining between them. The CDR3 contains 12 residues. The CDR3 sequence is CASSPSGNEQFF. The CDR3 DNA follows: TGTGCCAGTAGTCCGAGCGGCAATGAGCAGTTCTTC.

This chain's CDR3 is CASSSGLAGNEQFF. The CDR3 nucleotides read TGTGCCAGCAGCTCGGGACTAGCGGGCAATGAGCAGTTCTTC. The chain carries TRBV6-5 and TRBJ2-1; 12 nucleotides match TRBD2. J was trimmed by 6 bases and V by 6 bases; bases with no gene match: 3. This CDR3 is 14 amino acids long. CDR1 and CDR2 (germline): MNHEY, SVGAGI.

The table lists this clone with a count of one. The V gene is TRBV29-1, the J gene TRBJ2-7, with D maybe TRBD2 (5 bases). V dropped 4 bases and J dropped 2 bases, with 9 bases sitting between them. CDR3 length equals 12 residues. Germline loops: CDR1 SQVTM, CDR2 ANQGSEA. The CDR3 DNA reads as TGCAGCGTTGGAGGGAGTCCCTACGAGCAGTACTTC. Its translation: CSVGGSPYEQYF.

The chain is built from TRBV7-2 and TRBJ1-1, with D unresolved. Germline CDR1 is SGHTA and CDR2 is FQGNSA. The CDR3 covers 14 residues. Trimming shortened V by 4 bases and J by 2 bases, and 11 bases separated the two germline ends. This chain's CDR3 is CASSSQHTNTEAFF. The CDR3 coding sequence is TGTGCCAGCAGCTCGCAACACACCAACACTGAAGCTTTCTTT.

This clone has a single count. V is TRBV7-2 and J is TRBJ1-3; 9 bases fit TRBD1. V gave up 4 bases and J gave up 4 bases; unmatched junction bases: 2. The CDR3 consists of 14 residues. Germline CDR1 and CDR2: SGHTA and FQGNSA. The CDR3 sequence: CASSWDRDGNTIYF. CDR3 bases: TGTGCCAGCAGCTGGGACAGGGACGGAAACACCATATATTTT.

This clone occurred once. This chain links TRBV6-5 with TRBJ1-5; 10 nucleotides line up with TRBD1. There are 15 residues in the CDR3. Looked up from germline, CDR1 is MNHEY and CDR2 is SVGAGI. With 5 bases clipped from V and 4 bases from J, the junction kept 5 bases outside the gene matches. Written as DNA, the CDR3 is TGTGCCAGCAGTCTATGGGACAGGGGTAATCAGCCCCAGCATTTT. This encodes CASSLWDRGNQPQHF.

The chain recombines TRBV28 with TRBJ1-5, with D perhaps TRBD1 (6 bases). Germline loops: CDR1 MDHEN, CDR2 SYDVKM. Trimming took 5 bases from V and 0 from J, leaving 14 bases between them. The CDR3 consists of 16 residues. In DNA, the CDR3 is TGTGCCAGCAGTCCCGCCGGGGGGGCTAGCAATCAGCCCCAGCATTTT. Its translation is CASSPAGGASNQPQHF. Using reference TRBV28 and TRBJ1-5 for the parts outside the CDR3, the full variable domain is DVKVTQSSRYLVKRTGEKVFLECVQDMDHENMFWYRQDPGLGLRLIYFSYDVKMKEKGDIPEGYSVSREKKERFSLILESASTNQTSMYLCASSPAGGASNQPQHFGDGTRLSIL.

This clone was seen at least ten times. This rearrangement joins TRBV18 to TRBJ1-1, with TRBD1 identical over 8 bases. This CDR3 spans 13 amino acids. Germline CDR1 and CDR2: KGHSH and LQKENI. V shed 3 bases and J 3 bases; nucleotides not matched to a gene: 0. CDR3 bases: TGTGCCAGCTCACCGACAGGGGACACTGAAGCTTTCTTT. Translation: CASSPTGDTEAFF.

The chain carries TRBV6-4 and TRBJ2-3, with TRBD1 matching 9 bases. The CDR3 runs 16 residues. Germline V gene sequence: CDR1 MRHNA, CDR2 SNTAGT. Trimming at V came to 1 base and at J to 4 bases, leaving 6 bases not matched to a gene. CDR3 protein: CASSDWGQGVADTQYF. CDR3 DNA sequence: TGTGCCAGCAGTGACTGGGGACAGGGTGTTGCAGATACGCAGTATTTT.

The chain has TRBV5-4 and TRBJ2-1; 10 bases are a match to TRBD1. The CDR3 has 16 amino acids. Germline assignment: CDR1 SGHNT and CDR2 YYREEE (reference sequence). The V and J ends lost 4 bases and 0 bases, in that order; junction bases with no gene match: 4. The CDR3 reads CASSGTGESSYNEQFF. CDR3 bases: TGTGCCAGCAGCGGGACAGGGGAGAGCTCCTACAATGAGCAGTTCTTC.

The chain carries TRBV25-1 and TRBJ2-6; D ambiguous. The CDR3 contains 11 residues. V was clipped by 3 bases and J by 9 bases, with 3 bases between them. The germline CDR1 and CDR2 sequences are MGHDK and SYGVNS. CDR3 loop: CASSDLNVLTF. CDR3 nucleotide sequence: TGTGCCAGCAGTGATCTCAACGTCCTGACTTTC.

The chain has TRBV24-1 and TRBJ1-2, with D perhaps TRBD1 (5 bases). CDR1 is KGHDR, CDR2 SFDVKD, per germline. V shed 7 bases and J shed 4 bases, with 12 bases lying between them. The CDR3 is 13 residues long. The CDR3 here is CATSLDSTYGYTF. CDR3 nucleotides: TGTGCCACCAGCCTCGACAGCACCTATGGCTACACCTTC.

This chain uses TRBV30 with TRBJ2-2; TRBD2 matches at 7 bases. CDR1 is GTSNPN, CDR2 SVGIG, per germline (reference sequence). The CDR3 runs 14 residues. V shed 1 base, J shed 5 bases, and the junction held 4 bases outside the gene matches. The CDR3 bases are TGTGCCTGGAGTGGACTAGCTATAACCGGGGAGCTGTTTTTT. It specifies CAWSGLAITGELFF.

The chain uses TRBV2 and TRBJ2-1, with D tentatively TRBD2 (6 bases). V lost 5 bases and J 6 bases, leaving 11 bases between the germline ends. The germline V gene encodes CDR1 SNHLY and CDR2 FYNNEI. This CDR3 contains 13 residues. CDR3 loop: CASSLGLFNEQFF. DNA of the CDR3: TGTGCCAGCAGTCTGGGACTTTTCAATGAGCAGTTCTTC.

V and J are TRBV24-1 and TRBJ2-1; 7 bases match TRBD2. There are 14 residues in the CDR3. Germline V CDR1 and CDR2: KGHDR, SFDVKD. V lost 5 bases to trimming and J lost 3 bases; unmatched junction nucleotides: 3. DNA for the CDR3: TGTGCCACCAGTGGCGGGGGAGGCTACAATGAGCAGTTCTTC. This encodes CATSGGGGYNEQFF.

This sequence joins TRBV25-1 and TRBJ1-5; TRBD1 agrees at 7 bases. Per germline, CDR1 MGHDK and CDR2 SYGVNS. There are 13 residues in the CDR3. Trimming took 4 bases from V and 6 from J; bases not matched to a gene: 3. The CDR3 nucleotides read TGTGCCAGCAGTGGCAGACAGGGTCAGCCCCAGCATTTT. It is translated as CASSGRQGQPQHF.

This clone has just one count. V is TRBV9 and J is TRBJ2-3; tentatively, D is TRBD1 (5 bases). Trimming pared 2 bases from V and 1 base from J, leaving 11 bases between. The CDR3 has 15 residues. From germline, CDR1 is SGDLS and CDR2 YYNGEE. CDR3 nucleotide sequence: TGTGCCAGCAGCGTTACAAGGGGCGGCACAGATACGCAGTATTTT. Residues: CASSVTRGGTDTQYF.

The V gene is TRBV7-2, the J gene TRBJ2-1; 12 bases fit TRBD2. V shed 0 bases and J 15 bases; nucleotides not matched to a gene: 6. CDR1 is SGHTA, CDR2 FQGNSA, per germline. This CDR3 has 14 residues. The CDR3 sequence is CASSLAGLAGPGFF. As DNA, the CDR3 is TGTGCCAGCAGCTTAGCGGGACTAGCGGGCCCCGGGTTCTTC. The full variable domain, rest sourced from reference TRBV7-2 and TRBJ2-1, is GAGVSQSPSNKVTEKGKDVELRCDPISGHTALYWYRQSLGQGLEFLIYFQGNSAPDKSGLPSDRFSAERTGGSVSTLTIQRTQQEDSAVYLCASSLAGLAGPGFFGPGTRLTVL.

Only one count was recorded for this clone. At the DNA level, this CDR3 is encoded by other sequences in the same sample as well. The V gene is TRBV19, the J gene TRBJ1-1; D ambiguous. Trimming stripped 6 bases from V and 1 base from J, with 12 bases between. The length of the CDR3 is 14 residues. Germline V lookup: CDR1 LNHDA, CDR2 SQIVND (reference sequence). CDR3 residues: CASSLGQRNTEAFF. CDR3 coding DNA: TGTGCCAGTAGCTTGGGCCAAAGGAACACTGAAGCTTTCTTT.

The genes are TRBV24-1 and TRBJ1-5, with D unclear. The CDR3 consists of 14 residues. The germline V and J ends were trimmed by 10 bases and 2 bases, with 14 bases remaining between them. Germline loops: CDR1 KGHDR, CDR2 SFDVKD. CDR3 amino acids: CATYLTTGNQPQHF. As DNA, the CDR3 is TGTGCCACATACCTAACCACAGGCAATCAGCCCCAGCATTTT.

Here the CDR3 reads CASSYLTSGWTDTQYF. CDR3 sequence (DNA): TGTGCCAGCAGTTACCTTACTAGCGGATGGACAGATACGCAGTATTTT. The V gene is TRBV6-2 or TRBV6-3, the J gene TRBJ2-3; 8 positions agree with TRBD2. Germline values: CDR1 MNHEY, CDR2 SVGEGT. CDR3 size: 16 residues. V lost 2 bases and J lost 3; bases outside the gene matches: 7.

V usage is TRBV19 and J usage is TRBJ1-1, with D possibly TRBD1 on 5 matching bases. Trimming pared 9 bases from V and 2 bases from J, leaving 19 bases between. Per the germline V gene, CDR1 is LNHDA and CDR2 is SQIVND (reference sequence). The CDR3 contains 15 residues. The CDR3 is CASNRGTQANTEAFF. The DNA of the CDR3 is TGTGCCAGCAATCGTGGGACTCAGGCAAACACTGAAGCTTTCTTT.

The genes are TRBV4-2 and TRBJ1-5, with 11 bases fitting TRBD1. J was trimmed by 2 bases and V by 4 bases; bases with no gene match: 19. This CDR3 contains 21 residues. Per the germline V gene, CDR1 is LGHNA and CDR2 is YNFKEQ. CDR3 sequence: CASSLNLIRDRGVAGNQPQHF. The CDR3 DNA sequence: TGTGCCAGCAGCCTTAACCTGATCCGGGACAGGGGGGTCGCGGGCAATCAGCCCCAGCATTTT.